A selection of T cell receptor beta chains follows, all from one sample in a study of T cell repertoires in cytomegalovirus infection. TCRdb passed the reads through MiXCR, listing each CDR3 protein once. The data hold about 830,000 distinct CDR3 sequences, with about 33% observed a single time. These receptors have no identified antigens. The material sequenced was cultured CD8+ T cells from PBMCs, taken from culture after CMV antigen stimulation. These TCRs come from a human donor in good health (CMV status not recorded). Some clones in this sample may be carry-over from other donors' samples. The CDR3 runs from the conserved cysteine through the conserved F or W. A D gene is named only where the DNA matches it firmly. Only part of the rows carry a size: once, few, many, or a class if the clone is expanded.

D gene: TRBD1; J gene: TRBJ2-1; V gene: TRBV12-3/TRBV12-4; clone size: many; CDR3 DNA: TGTGCCAGCAGGGGGGACAGCTACAATGAGCAGTTCTTC; CDR3 protein: CASRGDSYNEQFF
D gene: TRBD1; J gene: TRBJ1-1; V gene: TRBV29-1; clone size: once; CDR3 DNA: TGCAGCGTTGAGAGGGGGCCCACTGAAGCTTTCTTT; CDR3 protein: CSVERGPTEAFF
D gene: .; J gene: TRBJ1-2; V gene: TRBV6-2/TRBV6-3; clone size: .; CDR3 DNA: TGTGCCAGCAGTTATTACGGTGGCTACACCTTC; CDR3 protein: CASSYYGGYTF
D gene: .; J gene: TRBJ2-7; V gene: TRBV6-5; clone size: few; CDR3 DNA: TGTGCCAGCAGTTACTCGGTCAGTTACGAGCAGTACTTC; CDR3 protein: CASSYSVSYEQYF
D gene: .; J gene: TRBJ1-3; V gene: TRBV27; clone size: few; CDR3 DNA: TGTGCCAGCAGTTTATCACAAACGGGTTCTGGAAACACCATATATTTT; CDR3 protein: CASSLSQTGSGNTIYF
D gene: .; J gene: TRBJ2-2; V gene: TRBV12-3/TRBV12-4; clone size: few; CDR3 DNA: TGTGCCAGCACCCCTTACGTCACCGGGGAGCTGTTTTTT; CDR3 protein: CASTPYVTGELFF
D gene: TRBD2; J gene: TRBJ2-1; V gene: TRBV7-2; clone size: .; CDR3 DNA: TGTGCCTGGGGGGAGGGGAGGAATGAGCAGTTCTTC; CDR3 protein: CAWGEGRNEQFF
D gene: .; J gene: TRBJ1-2; V gene: TRBV27; clone size: few; CDR3 DNA: TGTGCCAGCAGACCCTTGGGGGGGGGCTATGGCTACACCTTC; CDR3 protein: CASRPLGGGYGYTF
D gene: TRBD1; J gene: TRBJ1-4; V gene: TRBV7-3; clone size: .; CDR3 DNA: TGTGCCAGCAGCTTCCCCCCCTACCGGGACAGTAATGAAAAACTGTTTTTT; CDR3 protein: CASSFPPYRDSNEKLFF
D gene: .; J gene: TRBJ2-1; V gene: TRBV29-1; clone size: few; CDR3 DNA: TGCAGCGTTGACTTCAATTACAATGAGCAGTTCTTC; CDR3 protein: CSVDFNYNEQFF
D gene: .; J gene: TRBJ2-1; V gene: TRBV20-1; clone size: few; CDR3 DNA: TGCAGTGCTCCTAGGGGTGAGCAGTTCTTC; CDR3 protein: CSAPRGEQFF
D gene: .; J gene: TRBJ1-6; V gene: TRBV7-9; clone size: many; CDR3 DNA: TGTGCCAGCAGCTCGGATTGGACAAGCTACTCACCCCTCCACTTT; CDR3 protein: CASSSDWTSYSPLHF
D gene: TRBD2; J gene: TRBJ2-1; V gene: TRBV7-6; clone size: .; CDR3 DNA: TGTGTCAGCAGCTTTAGGGCGGGGGTAAAGGGAGAGCAGTTCTTC; CDR3 protein: CVSSFRAGVKGEQFF
D gene: .; J gene: TRBJ2-2; V gene: TRBV7-9; clone size: many; CDR3 DNA: TGTGCCAGCAGCCGACCGTCCACCGGGGAGCTGTTTTTT; CDR3 protein: CASSRPSTGELFF
D gene: .; J gene: TRBJ1-2; V gene: TRBV7-9; clone size: .; CDR3 DNA: TGTGCCAGCAGCCTCATTGGCTACACCTTC; CDR3 protein: CASSLIGYTF
D gene: .; J gene: TRBJ1-3; V gene: TRBV28; clone size: .; CDR3 DNA: TGTGCCAGCAGTGGGCAGGACCTCCCCATATATTTT; CDR3 protein: CASSGQDLPIYF
D gene: .; J gene: TRBJ2-5; V gene: TRBV6-1; clone size: once; CDR3 DNA: TGTGCCATCAAAGGGCACCCGAGGGTAGAGACCCAGTACTTC; CDR3 protein: CAIKGHPRVETQYF
D gene: .; J gene: TRBJ2-3; V gene: TRBV15; clone size: .; CDR3 DNA: TGTGCCACCAGCCAGAGGGAAGATACGCAGTATTTT; CDR3 protein: CATSQREDTQYF
D gene: .; J gene: TRBJ2-3; V gene: TRBV10-3; clone size: few; CDR3 DNA: TGTGCCATCAGTGGTGGAGGCACAGATACGCAGTATTTT; CDR3 protein: CAISGGGTDTQYF
D gene: TRBD2; J gene: TRBJ2-3; V gene: TRBV14; clone size: .; CDR3 DNA: TGTGCCAGCAGCCAGCCCGGGACTAGCGGATTTAGCACAGATACGCAGTATTTT; CDR3 protein: CASSQPGTSGFSTDTQYF
D gene: TRBD2; J gene: TRBJ2-5; V gene: TRBV20-1; clone size: few; CDR3 DNA: TGCAGTGCTGGGAGGGCTGCCCGGGTATCAGAGACCCAGTACTTC; CDR3 protein: CSAGRAARVSETQYF
D gene: TRBD2; J gene: TRBJ2-1; V gene: TRBV2; clone size: few; CDR3 DNA: TGTGCCAGCAGTGAAGGCGGGGGGGCACCATACAATGAGCAGTTCTTC; CDR3 protein: CASSEGGGAPYNEQFF
D gene: TRBD1; J gene: TRBJ1-1; V gene: TRBV27; clone size: .; CDR3 DNA: TGTGCCAGCAGTTTCCTACCCGACGGACAGGGCATTAGACCGAACACTGAAGCTTTCTTT; CDR3 protein: CASSFLPDGQGIRPNTEAFF
D gene: TRBD2; J gene: TRBJ2-1; V gene: TRBV6-8; clone size: .; CDR3 DNA: TGTGCCAGCAGTCCCGGACTAGCGGTGGAGGGTGAGCAGTTCTTC; CDR3 protein: CASSPGLAVEGEQFF
D gene: TRBD2; J gene: TRBJ2-5; V gene: TRBV6-6; clone size: .; CDR3 DNA: TGTGCCAGCAGTTATGGGGGGGGCCAAGAGACCCAGTACTTC; CDR3 protein: CASSYGGGQETQYF
D gene: .; J gene: TRBJ1-1; V gene: TRBV2; clone size: .; CDR3 DNA: TGTGCCAGCGAGGACCCAACGAACACTGAAGCTTTCTTT; CDR3 protein: CASEDPTNTEAFF
D gene: .; J gene: TRBJ2-1; V gene: TRBV7-7; clone size: few; CDR3 DNA: TGTGCTAGCAGCCGTTGGCCGAACAATGAGCAGTTCTTC; CDR3 protein: CASSRWPNNEQFF
D gene: .; J gene: TRBJ1-1; V gene: TRBV6-6; clone size: few; CDR3 DNA: TGTGCCAGCAGCGGGTCAGCGCTCTTTTCAAAAATTTCAAGGGACACTGAAGCTTTCTTT; CDR3 protein: CASSGSALFSKISRDTEAFF
D gene: .; J gene: TRBJ2-1; V gene: TRBV7-9; clone size: few; CDR3 DNA: TGTGCCAGCAGCCCCCGGGAGGACAGCTCCTACAATGAGCAGTTCTTC; CDR3 protein: CASSPREDSSYNEQFF
D gene: .; J gene: TRBJ1-1; V gene: TRBV7-8; clone size: few; CDR3 DNA: TGTGCCAGCAGCCAACAAGGTGAAGCTTTCTTT; CDR3 protein: CASSQQGEAFF
D gene: .; J gene: TRBJ2-5; V gene: TRBV6-5; clone size: .; CDR3 DNA: TGTGCCAGCGGGGTCCGCCAAGAGACCCAGTACTTC; CDR3 protein: CASGVRQETQYF